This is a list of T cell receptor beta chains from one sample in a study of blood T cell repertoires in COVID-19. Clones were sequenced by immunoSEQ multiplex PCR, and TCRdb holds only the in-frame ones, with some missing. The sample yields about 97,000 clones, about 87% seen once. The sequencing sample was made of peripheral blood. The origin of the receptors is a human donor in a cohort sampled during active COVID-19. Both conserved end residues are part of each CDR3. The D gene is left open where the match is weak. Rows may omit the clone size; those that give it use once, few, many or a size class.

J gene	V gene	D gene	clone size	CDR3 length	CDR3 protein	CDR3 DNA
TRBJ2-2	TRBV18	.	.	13	CASSPGTAGELFF	TGTGCCAGCTCACCAGGGACTGCCGGGGAGCTGTTTTTT
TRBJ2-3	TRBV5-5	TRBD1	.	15	CASSFGDRDTDTQYF	TGTGCCAGCAGCTTTGGGGACAGGGACACAGATACGCAGTATTTT
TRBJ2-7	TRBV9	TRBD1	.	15	CASSVEWQGAYEQYF	TGTGCCAGCAGCGTAGAATGGCAGGGGGCCTACGAGCAGTACTTC
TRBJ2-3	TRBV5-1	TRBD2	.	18	CASSLASSGTGGPDTQYF	TGCGCCAGCAGCTTGGCTTCTAGCGGGACCGGCGGCCCAGATACGCAGTATTTT
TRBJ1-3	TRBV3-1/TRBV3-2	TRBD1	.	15	CASNLQGATGNTIYF	TGTGCCAGCAACCTACAGGGGGCTACTGGAAACACCATATATTTT
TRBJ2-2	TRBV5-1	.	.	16	CASRRATGIGTGELFF	TGCGCCAGCAGGCGTGCCACAGGGATCGGCACCGGGGAGCTGTTTTTT
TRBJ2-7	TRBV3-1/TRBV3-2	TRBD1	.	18	CASSPVPGQGATSYEQYF	TGTGCCAGCAGCCCTGTTCCGGGACAGGGGGCTACATCCTACGAGCAGTACTTC
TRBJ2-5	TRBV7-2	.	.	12	CASSFLSGTQYF	TGTGCCAGCAGCTTCCTAAGTGGGACCCAGTACTTC
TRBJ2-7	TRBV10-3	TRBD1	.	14	CAISGDRAANEQYF	TGTGCCATCAGTGGTGACAGGGCCGCCAACGAGCAGTACTTC
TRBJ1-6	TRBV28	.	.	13	CASRLPGDSPLHF	TGTGCCAGCAGACTTCCTGGAGATTCACCCCTCCACTTT
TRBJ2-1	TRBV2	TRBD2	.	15	CASSGGRVPYNEQFF	TGTGCCAGCAGCGGCGGGAGGGTGCCCTACAATGAGCAGTTCTTC
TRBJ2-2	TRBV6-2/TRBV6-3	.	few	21	CASSYPLLRQGTPQDTGELFF	TGTGCCAGCAGTTACCCCCTATTACGGCAGGGAACCCCCCAAGACACCGGGGAGCTGTTTTTT
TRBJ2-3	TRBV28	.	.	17	CASSPGFRRKLTDTQYF	TGTGCCAGCAGTCCTGGATTTAGGCGGAAGCTCACAGATACGCAGTATTTT
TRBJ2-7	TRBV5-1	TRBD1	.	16	CASSLARDRRIYEQYF	TGCGCCAGCAGCTTGGCTAGGGACAGAAGAATCTACGAGCAGTACTTC
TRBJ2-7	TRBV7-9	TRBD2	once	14	CASSQGREEGEQYF	TGTGCCAGCAGCCAGGGTCGGGAGGAAGGCGAGCAGTACTTC
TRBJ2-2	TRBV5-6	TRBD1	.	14	CASSSDRGTGELFF	TGTGCCAGCAGCTCGGACAGGGGGACCGGGGAGCTGTTTTTT
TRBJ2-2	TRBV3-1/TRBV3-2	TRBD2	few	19	CASSQPGTSGTLSTGELFF	TGTGCCAGCAGCCAACCCGGGACTAGCGGGACCTTAAGCACCGGGGAGCTGTTTTTT